The clone carrying this TCR beta chain was detected only once. Other nucleotide sequences in the sample specify the same CDR3. Germline V CDR1 and CDR2: SGHRS, YFSETQ. J lost 2 bases, V lost 0 bases, and 2 bases had no gene match. This CDR3 comprises 14 residues. This sample stems from a study of blood T cell repertoires in COVID-19. Study as a whole: The origin of the acute and convalescent COVID-19 samples was the United States, Italy and Spain. In each case, the material was cDNA or gDNA derived from T cells, B-cell-depleted T cells, or PBMCs.

Original handling: The authors estimated nucleated cell counts from reference gene primer amplification. The method was immunoSEQ multiplex PCR; TCRdb's version includes in-frame clones alone and lacks a portion of them. That table gives V, J and clone size, and the DNA gave D and trimming. This sample yields over 120,000 clones, of which roughly 87% are seen a single time; around 1.9% belongs to the top ten. The rearrangement joins TRBV5-1 to TRBJ2-7; 7 bases align to TRBD1. The clonotype comes from a man in his 70s with acute or convalescent COVID-19. Sequencing input: peripheral blood. CDR3: CASSLGQGAYEQYF. CDR3 bases: TGCGCCAGCAGCTTGGGGCAGGGGGCCTACGAGCAGTACTTC.